The source of this T cell receptor (beta chain) is a study of T cell repertoires in cytomegalovirus infection. As for the study in general: CMV epitopes used comprised recently identified HLA-C-restricted ones and well-studied HLA-B-restricted ones. In public TCR beta signatures, there were indications of both CMV infection and matching HLA type.

V lost 2 bases to trimming and J lost 2 bases, with 13 bases between them. CDR1 and CDR2 (germline): SEHNR, FQNEAQ (reference sequence). The CDR3 sequence is 17 residues long. TCRdb used MiXCR to reprocess the reads, holding one entry per CDR3 protein. The sample records approximately 990,000 distinct CDR3 sequences, under 40% being singletons. This clonotype was seen a few times. Its antigen is currently unknown. Overall study results and limits: Carriers of CMV and the relevant HLA type were discriminated by public TCR beta frequency. CMV-specific TCR beta clonotypes restricted by HLA-C dominated the ex vivo response.

This chain uses TRBV7-9 with TRBJ2-6; D remains unclear. The sequencing used cultured CD8+ T cells from PBMCs, collected from culture after CMV antigen stimulation. The clonotype originates from a human donor in good health (CMV status not recorded). Some clones in this sample may be carry-over from other donors' samples. The CDR3 sequence is CASSLPSGQAGANVLTF. CDR3 in DNA: TGTGCCAGCAGCTTACCCTCAGGTCAGGCTGGGGCCAACGTCCTGACTTTC.